The clone carrying this T cell receptor beta chain was seen only once. The antigen remains unidentified. PCR involved 60 Vbeta and 13 Jbeta primers. The data were produced by immunoSEQ multiplex PCR, yet TCRdb's version contains in-frame clones alone and is incomplete. The sample includes some 200,000 clones, approximately 70% seen only once; the top ten take around 3%. These data belong to a study of cytomegalovirus exposure and HLA in healthy donors. Study in general: Out of 180 million or so T cells, an earlier analysis found around 110 million unique TCR beta sequences in total.

Study observations and caveats: In a later analysis, HLA-associated TCR beta chains were more clonally expanded than equally common others. Confirmation in vitro established that a few CMV-associated chains were specific for CMV antigens. Only CMV serostatus was available as immune exposure information.

This sequence was found in a middle-aged man in good health and CMV-seropositive. Sequencing was done on a sample of PBMCs.

CDR3 sequence (DNA): TGTGCCAGCAGCCAAGAGAGGCAGCAGTACTTC. It yields the protein CASSQERQQYF. The rearrangement uses TRBV14 and TRBJ2-7, with D uncertain. The CDR3 length is 11 residues. V lost 0 bases, J lost 8 bases, and 5 bases lay in between. CDR1 is SGHDN and CDR2 is FVKESK in the germline V gene.